This T cell receptor beta chain was found in a study of blood T cell repertoires in COVID-19. CDR3 length equals 13 residues. Trimming removed 3 bases from V and 3 bases from J, with 9 bases in between. In germline, CDR1 is GTSNPN, CDR2 SVGIG (reference sequence). Original processing methods: Quantification of nucleated cells was approximated via reference gene primer amplification. Only in-frame clones appear in the TCRdb table, and some are missing; sequencing was by immunoSEQ multiplex PCR. V and J calls and clone size follow that table, whereas D and trimming were derived from the DNA. The sample has some 150,000 clones; about 87% are singletons.

The gene calls are TRBV30 and TRBJ1-3; no clear D gene. The clonotype was recovered from a woman between 45 and 65 years old with active or convalescent COVID-19. The specimen sequenced was peripheral blood. The CDR3 DNA sequence: TGTGCCTGGAGCCCAGACATTGGAAACACCATATATTTT. Residues: CAWSPDIGNTIYF.